This TCR beta chain stems from a study of blood T cell repertoires in COVID-19. Across the whole study: The United States, Italy and Spain provided the acute and convalescent COVID-19 samples. Sources were T cells, B-cell-depleted T cells, or PBMCs; the material itself was cDNA or gDNA.

Membership in each cohort depended on participant-reported clinical history. With 6 bases removed from V and 9 bases from J, the gap between germline ends came to 21 bases. CDR1 MNHEY and CDR2 SVGEGT come from the germline V gene. CDR3 length: 15 residues. Original processing notes: Amplification from reference gene primers served as the basis for estimated nucleated cell counts. Method: immunoSEQ multiplex PCR; TCRdb's copy keeps in-frame clones and lacks some. That table gives V, J and clone size, and the DNA gave D and trimming. Among 130,000 to 150,000 clones listed, approximately 84% were seen once.

The source is a man aged 40-49 years with acute COVID-19. V is TRBV6-2 or TRBV6-3 and J is TRBJ2-4, with D possibly TRBD1 on 6 matching bases. What was sequenced was PBMCs or T cells enriched from blood (not recorded which). The CDR3 DNA is TGTGCCAGCAGCAAGAACAGGGCGCAGCTGGGCATTCAGTACTTC. This encodes CASSKNRAQLGIQYF.